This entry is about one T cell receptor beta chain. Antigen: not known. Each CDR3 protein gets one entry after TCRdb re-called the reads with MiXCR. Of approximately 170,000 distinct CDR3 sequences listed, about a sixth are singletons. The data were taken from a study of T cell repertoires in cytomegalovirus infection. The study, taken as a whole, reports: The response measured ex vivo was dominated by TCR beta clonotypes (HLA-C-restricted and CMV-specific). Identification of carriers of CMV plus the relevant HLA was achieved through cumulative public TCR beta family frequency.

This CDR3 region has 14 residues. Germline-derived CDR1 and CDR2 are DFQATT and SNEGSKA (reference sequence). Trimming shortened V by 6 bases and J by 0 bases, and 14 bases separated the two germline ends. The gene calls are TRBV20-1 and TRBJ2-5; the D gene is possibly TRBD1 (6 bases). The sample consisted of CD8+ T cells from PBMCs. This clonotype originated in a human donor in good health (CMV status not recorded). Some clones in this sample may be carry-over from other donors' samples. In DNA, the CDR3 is TGCAGTGCCAGGGGCGTAGCCAACCAAGAGACCCAGTACTTC. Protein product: CSARGVANQETQYF.